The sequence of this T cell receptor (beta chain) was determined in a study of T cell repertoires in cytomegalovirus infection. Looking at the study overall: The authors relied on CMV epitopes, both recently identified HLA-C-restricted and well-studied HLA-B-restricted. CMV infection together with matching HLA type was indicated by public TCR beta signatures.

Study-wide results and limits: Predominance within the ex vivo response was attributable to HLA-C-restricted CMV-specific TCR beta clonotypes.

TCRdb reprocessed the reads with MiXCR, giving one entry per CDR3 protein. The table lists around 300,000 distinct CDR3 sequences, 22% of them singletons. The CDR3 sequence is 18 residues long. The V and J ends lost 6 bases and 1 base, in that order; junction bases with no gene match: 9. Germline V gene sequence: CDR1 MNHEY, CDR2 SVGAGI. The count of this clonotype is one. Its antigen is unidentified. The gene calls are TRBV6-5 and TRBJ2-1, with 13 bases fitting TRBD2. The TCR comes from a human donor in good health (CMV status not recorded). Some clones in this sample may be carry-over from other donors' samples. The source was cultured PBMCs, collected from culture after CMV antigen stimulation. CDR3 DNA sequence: TGTGCCAGCAGCCACACTAAACTAGCGGGAGGGTCCTACAATGAGCAGTTCTTC. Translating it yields CASSHTKLAGGSYNEQFF.